What follows are 10 T cell receptor beta chains derived from one specimen sequenced in a study of CD8+CD57+ T cells in acquired aplastic anemia. It was genomic DNA that served as the template for profiling TCR beta VDJ and CDR3. TCRdb used MiXCR to reprocess the reads, holding one entry per CDR3 protein. The sample lists about 150,000 distinct CDR3 sequences, 40% to 60% occurring once. Before being chosen for sequencing, patients had shown CD8+CD57+ cell expansion by flow cytometry. Source material: sorted CD4+, CD8+, or CD8+CD57+ T cells (not recorded which) from PBMCs. These receptors were obtained from a human donor with aplastic anemia.

A note on this clonotype: A read error is possible here, since a much larger clone lies one base away. The V and J genes are TRBV4-1 and TRBJ2-1; no definite D call. CDR3 length: 18 residues. V was clipped by 4 bases and J by 11 bases, with 30 bases between them. The germline V gene has CDR1 MGHRA and CDR2 YSYEKL. CDR3 residues: CASSRDHSLVGTWDKQFF. In nucleotides, the CDR3 is TGCGCCAGCAGCCGAGACCATTCCTTGGTCGGAACGTGGGATAAGCAGTTCTTC.

This clonotype came up many times. The V call is TRBV7-9, the J call TRBJ2-7; TRBD2 agrees at 11 bases. Germline values: CDR1 SEHNR, CDR2 FQNEAQ (reference sequence). The CDR3 sequence is 19 residues long. The ends lost 5 bases at V and 2 bases at J; junction bases unmatched: 17. The CDR3 is CASSPTGEASGRLPYEQYF. The CDR3 nucleotides are TGTGCCAGCAGCCCGACAGGGGAAGCTAGCGGGAGGCTCCCCTACGAGCAGTACTTC. The full variable domain, its missing parts supplied by reference TRBV7-9 and TRBJ2-7, is DTGVSQNPRHKITKRGQNVTFRCDPISEHNRLYWYRQTLGQGPEFLTYFQNEAQLEKSRLLSDRFSAERPKGSFSTLEIQRTEQGDSAMYLCASSPTGEASGRLPYEQYFGPGTRLTVT.

The chain has TRBV12-3 or TRBV12-4 and TRBJ2-3, with 9 bases that match TRBD2. The CDR3 consists of 16 residues. V lost 5 bases and J lost 3; bases outside the gene matches: 9. The CDR3 region has the DNA TGTGCCAGCAGTCTGAGACTAGCGGAATTGACAGATACGCAGTATTTT. It codes for CASSLRLAELTDTQYF.

This clonotype was counted only a few times. The rearrangement links TRBV7-8 to TRBJ2-7; weak D call: TRBD2 (6 bases). The CDR3 length is 17 residues. With 5 bases removed from V and 0 bases from J, the gap between germline ends came to 20 bases. CDR1 and CDR2 from the germline V gene are SGHVS and FQNEAQ. The CDR3 DNA sequence: TGTGCCAGCAGCCCAGGCGGGATTGGACTCAACTCCTACGAGCAGTACTTC. The encoded protein is CASSPGGIGLNSYEQYF. Based on the CDR3 plus reference TRBV7-8 and TRBJ2-7, the full variable domain is GAGVSQSPRYKVAKRGQDVALRCDPISGHVSLFWYQQALGQGPEFLTYFQNEAQLDKSGLPSDRFFAERPEGSVSTLKIQRTQQEDSAVYLCASSPGGIGLNSYEQYFGPGTRLTVT.

This clonotype has at least ten counts. This chain connects TRBV2 to TRBJ2-2; D is possibly TRBD2 (5 bases). V lost 8 bases and J 7 bases, leaving 8 bases between the germline ends. This CDR3 region has 11 residues. CDR1 is SNHLY and CDR2 is FYNNEI in the germline V gene. The CDR3 DNA reads TGTGCCAGCGTCGGGAACGGGGAGCTGTTTTTT. Residues: CASVGNGELFF.

Ten or more counts support this clonotype. This rearrangement joins TRBV11-2 to TRBJ2-3; D remains ambiguous. Germline V gene data show CDR1 as SGHAT and CDR2 as FQNNGV. Deletions cut 0 bases from V and 0 bases from J, with 13 bases between. This CDR3 comprises 17 residues. The CDR3, as DNA: TGTGCCAGCAGCTTAGACCGGGCTACTGGAAGCACAGATACGCAGTATTTT. Encoded protein: CASSLDRATGSTDTQYF.

The chain employs TRBV10-2 and TRBJ2-1, with 7 bases aligning to TRBD1. This CDR3 is 14 amino acids long. The V gene end was trimmed by 11 bases and the J gene end by 0 bases; junction bases not matched to a gene: 7. CDR1 is WSHSY, CDR2 SAAADI, per germline. CDR3 coding DNA: TGCGCCTCTCTAGGGACAGACTCCTACAATGAGCAGTTCTTC. Its translation: CASLGTDSYNEQFF.

V is TRBV2 and J is TRBJ2-7; possible D gene TRBD1, 6 bases. This CDR3 has 15 amino acids. CDR1 and CDR2 from the germline V gene are SNHLY and FYNNEI. V was trimmed by 4 bases and J by 3 bases, leaving 16 bases between them. Here the CDR3 DNA reads TGTGCCAGCAGTGCACGCAGGGGCGCCTTCTACGAGCAGTACTTC. It translates to CASSARRGAFYEQYF.

In this sample, this clonotype turned up many times. The V call is TRBV27, the J call TRBJ2-3, with D unresolved. The ends were cut back, 5 bases at V and 2 bases at J, with 8 bases in the middle. The germline V gene has CDR1 MNHEY and CDR2 SMNVEV (reference sequence). This CDR3 region has 13 residues. The CDR3 spells CASSPKSTDTQYF. CDR3 coding DNA: TGTGCCAGCAGTCCAAAATCCACAGATACGCAGTATTTT.

To note about this clonotype: The conserved phenylalanine or tryptophan normally closing the CDR3 is absent here, so this likely arose from a read error. The DNA is left out, because the CDR3 cannot be placed on it with certainty; the CDR3 is given as TCRdb lists it. This chain joins TRBV20-1 and TRBJ2-6. Germline V gene lookup returns CDR1 DFQATT and CDR2 SNEGSKA (reference sequence). The CDR3 has 8 residues if both end residues are counted. Here the CDR3 reads CSARDLVL.